The T cell receptor (beta chain) described here comes from a study of T cells after yellow fever vaccination. Findings of the study overall: The booster response re-showed most primary clones: approximately 95% CD4, 88% CD8.

Comment on this clonotype: Its specificity is not known.

Per germline, CDR1 LGHNA and CDR2 YNFKEQ. V lost 1 base to trimming and J lost 3 bases, with 15 bases between them. The CDR3 has 16 residues. Template-switching 5'RACE yielded the TCR cDNA; a universal primer site and UMIs were added in the process. TCRdb itself ran the 5' RACE reads through MiXCR, one entry per CDR3 protein. The data show 450,000 to 550,000 distinct CDR3 sequences, 20% to 25% seen once. Source: PBMCs, taken 21 days after the first yellow fever vaccination. The chain employs TRBV4-2 and TRBJ1-1, with D uncertain. The receptor was derived from a man younger than 35 who received the YFV17D yellow fever vaccine. CDR3 loop: CASSQATPPPHTEAFF. CDR3 DNA: TGTGCCAGCAGCCAAGCGACACCACCCCCTCACACTGAAGCTTTCTTT.